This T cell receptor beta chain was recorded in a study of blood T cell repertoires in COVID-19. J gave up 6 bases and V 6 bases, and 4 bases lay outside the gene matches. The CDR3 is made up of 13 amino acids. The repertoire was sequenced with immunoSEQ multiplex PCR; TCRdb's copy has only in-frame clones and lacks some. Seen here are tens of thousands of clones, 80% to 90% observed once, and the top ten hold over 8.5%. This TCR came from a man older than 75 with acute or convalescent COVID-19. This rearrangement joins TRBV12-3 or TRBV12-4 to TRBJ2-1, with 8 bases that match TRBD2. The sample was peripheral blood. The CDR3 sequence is CASSSTSGNEQFF. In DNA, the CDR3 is TGTGCCAGCAGCTCCACTAGCGGCAATGAGCAGTTCTTC.